These T cell receptor beta chains were read from a single sample in a study of spatial heterogeneity in lung cancer. Each CDR3 protein is one row after TCRdb ran MiXCR on the 5' RACE reads. The table records 45,000 to 50,000 distinct CDR3 sequences, approximately 10% of them present only once. The sequenced sample was PBMCs, obtained at follow-up. These receptors all come from a male donor with early-stage non-small cell lung cancer. Both conserved end residues are part of each CDR3. The order of the fields is V gene, J gene, CDR3 protein.

>TRBV7-8|TRBJ2-1
CASSLAHSSGGGNNEQFF
>TRBV20-1|TRBJ2-3
CSARGQGAGSTDTQYF
>TRBV11-3|TRBJ2-3
CASSLGLAGGMDTQYF
>TRBV15|TRBJ2-7
CATSRDTGASYEQYF
>TRBV3-1|TRBJ2-2
CASSQELAGGNTGELFF
>TRBV7-2|TRBJ2-7
CASSLIESSYEQYF
>TRBV14|TRBJ2-1
CASSEFTGLAGNEVNEQFF
>TRBV7-9|TRBJ1-2
CASTNEAGNYGYTF
>TRBV7-8|TRBJ1-5
CASSLGSGPGQPQHF
>TRBV25-1|TRBJ1-6
CASSNANNSPLHF
>TRBV5-5|TRBJ2-3
CASSWGAVSTDTQYF
>TRBV6-2/TRBV6-3|TRBJ1-5
CASSRTGSNQPQHF
>TRBV5-8|TRBJ2-2
CASSRRDSQVNTGELFF
>TRBV7-2|TRBJ1-6
CASSALTGNNSPLHF
>TRBV3-1|TRBJ2-7
CASSRMAGAYEQYF
>TRBV6-2/TRBV6-3|TRBJ1-2
CASSYLPPRTGSGYTF
>TRBV9|TRBJ2-1
CASSGDRGYEQFF
>TRBV4-3|TRBJ2-5
CASSQEGQDFQETQYF
>TRBV7-2|TRBJ1-5
CASSLTGNQPQHF
>TRBV4-3|TRBJ1-4
CASSQTLTGSGTNEKLFF
>TRBV12-3/TRBV12-4|TRBJ2-7
CASSLFGQGAYEQYF
>TRBV18|TRBJ1-2
CASSPAGTGINYGYTF
>TRBV6-1|TRBJ1-6
CASSEVPGSPLHF
>TRBV15|TRBJ2-3
CATSSPESTDTQYF
>TRBV12-3/TRBV12-4|TRBJ2-1
CASSWLEGAYNEQFF
>TRBV5-4|TRBJ2-7
CASSSGRVPLNNEQYF
>TRBV28|TRBJ1-4
CASETGANEKLFF
>TRBV29-1|TRBJ1-2
CSVRDRDYGYTF
>TRBV29-1|TRBJ2-5
CSVAVMQETQYF
>TRBV24-1|TRBJ2-3
CATSDTDTQYF
>TRBV3-1|TRBJ2-2
CASSQTGDGELFF
>TRBV24-1|TRBJ1-5
CATSEGESNQPQHF
>TRBV2|TRBJ1-2
CASRDRVGYTF
>TRBV5-4|TRBJ1-2
CASSQDIDYGYTF
>TRBV2|TRBJ1-6
CASSQPYNSPLHF
>TRBV21-1|TRBJ2-3
CASSKGRAITDTQYF
>TRBV6-1|TRBJ1-2
CASSEGQRYGYTF
>TRBV2|TRBJ2-3
CASSKEGADTQYF
>TRBV7-2|TRBJ1-1
CASSLEATEAFF
>TRBV5-1|TRBJ1-1
CASSPQGVNTEAFF
>TRBV5-1|TRBJ2-2
CASSLPQGADTGELFF
>TRBV7-3|TRBJ1-1
CASSLTVNTEAFF
>TRBV7-2|TRBJ2-7
CASRSAGTVSYEQYF
>TRBV14|TRBJ2-7
CASSQKLASYEQYF
>TRBV29-1|TRBJ2-2
CSVTDTYTGELFF
>TRBV30|TRBJ2-6
CAWSGHSGANVLTF
>TRBV19|TRBJ2-1
CASSIKVAGGQFF
>TRBV3-1|TRBJ2-3
CASRLTSGGASTQYF
>TRBV5-1|TRBJ2-1
CASSSTSGKADEQFF